Listed below are T cell receptor beta chains from one sample, sequenced in a study of cytomegalovirus exposure and HLA in healthy donors. Method: immunoSEQ multiplex PCR; TCRdb's copy keeps in-frame clones and lacks some. This table has about 160,000 clones, just under 80% appearing once. The sequenced sample consisted of PBMCs. Receptor source: a woman in her fifties or sixties in good health and CMV-seronegative. The conserved cysteine and the conserved F or W are not part of the CDR3 here. The listing skips clone size in some rows; elsewhere it reads once, few, many or a size class.

V gene	clone size	CDR3 protein
TRBV10-1	once	ASSEGLNTEAF
TRBV7-9	NA	ASSLRGQQETQY
TRBV11-2	NA	ASSLVQGIPEAF
TRBV5-6	NA	ASSMDRGASYEQY
TRBV6-6	NA	ASEGADTEAF
TRBV4-1	NA	ASSPTGGNGAYEQY
TRBV6-5	NA	ASSLQGPQPQH
TRBV5-4	NA	ASSPGGLAGEGEQY
TRBV30	NA	AWSGTSGRLSEQF
TRBV18	NA	ASSKGTGGAGNTEAF
TRBV11-2	NA	ASSYLYGQYNTGELF
TRBV19	NA	ASSTRNLDRGYGYT
TRBV10-3	NA	AISPDSSGNTIY
TRBV5-5	few	ASSPWSGNYEQY
TRBV5-1	NA	ASSALQGQAIGAF
TRBV6-1	few	ASSEETSGGYEQY
TRBV5-1	once	ASILSDLGEQF
TRBV4-2	NA	ASSQDLSQAWDNEQY
TRBV7-2	NA	ASSLASGGGTEQY
TRBV11-3	NA	ASSLSGSADNEQF
TRBV20-1	NA	SGGDNYEQY
TRBV29-1	once	SVSQRGGTGNEQF
TRBV25-1	once	ASSERGRGVTEAF
TRBV5-1	NA	VSTNRGMNTEAF
TRBV5-1	few	ASSWIGTGVEQY
TRBV5-5	NA	ASSLGWDRYEKLF
TRBV2	NA	ASSRGRGGNNEQF
TRBV28	NA	ASSFGGTPQSYGYT
TRBV6-1	few	ASSEGGLSLGETQY